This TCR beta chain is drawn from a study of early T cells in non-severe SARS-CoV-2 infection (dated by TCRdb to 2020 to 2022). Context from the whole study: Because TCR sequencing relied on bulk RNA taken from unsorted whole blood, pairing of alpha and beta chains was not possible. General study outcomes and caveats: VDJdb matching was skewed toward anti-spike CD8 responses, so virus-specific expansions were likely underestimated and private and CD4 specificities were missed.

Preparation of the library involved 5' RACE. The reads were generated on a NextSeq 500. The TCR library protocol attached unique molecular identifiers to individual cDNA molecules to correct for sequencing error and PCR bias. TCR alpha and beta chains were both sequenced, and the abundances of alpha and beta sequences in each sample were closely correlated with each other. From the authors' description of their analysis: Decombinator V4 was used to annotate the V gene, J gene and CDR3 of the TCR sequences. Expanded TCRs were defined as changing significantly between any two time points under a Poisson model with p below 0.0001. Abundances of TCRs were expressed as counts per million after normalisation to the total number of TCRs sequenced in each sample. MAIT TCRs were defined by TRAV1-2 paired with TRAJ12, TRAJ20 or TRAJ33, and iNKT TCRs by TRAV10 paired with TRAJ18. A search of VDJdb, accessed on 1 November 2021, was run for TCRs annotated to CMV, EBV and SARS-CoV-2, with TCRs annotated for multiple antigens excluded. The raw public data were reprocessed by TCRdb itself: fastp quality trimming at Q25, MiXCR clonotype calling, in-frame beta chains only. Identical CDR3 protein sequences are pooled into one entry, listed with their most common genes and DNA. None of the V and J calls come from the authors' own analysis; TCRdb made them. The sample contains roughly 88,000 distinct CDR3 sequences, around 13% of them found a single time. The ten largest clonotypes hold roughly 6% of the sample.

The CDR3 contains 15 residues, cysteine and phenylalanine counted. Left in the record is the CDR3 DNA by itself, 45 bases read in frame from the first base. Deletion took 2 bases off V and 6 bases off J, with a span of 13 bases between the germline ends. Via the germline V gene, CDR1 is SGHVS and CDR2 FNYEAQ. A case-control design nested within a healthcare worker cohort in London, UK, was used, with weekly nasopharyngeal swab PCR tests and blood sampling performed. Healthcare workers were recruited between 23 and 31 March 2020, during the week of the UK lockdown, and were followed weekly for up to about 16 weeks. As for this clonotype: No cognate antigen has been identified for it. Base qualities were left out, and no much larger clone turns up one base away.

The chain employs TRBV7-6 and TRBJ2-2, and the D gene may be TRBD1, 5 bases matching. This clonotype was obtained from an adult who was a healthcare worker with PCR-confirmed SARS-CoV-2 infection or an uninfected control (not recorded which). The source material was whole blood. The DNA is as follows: TGTGCCAGCAGCTTAAGGGGTAGAGGATCCGGGGAGCTGTTTTTT. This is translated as CASSLRGRGSGELFF.